This TCR beta chain was recovered during a study of technical replicates of blood from several donors. Germline assignment: CDR1 LNHDA and CDR2 SQIVND (reference sequence). The ends were cut back, 8 bases at V and 1 base at J, with 12 bases in the middle. The CDR3 sequence is 13 residues long. Some clones are missing from TCRdb's copy, which holds only in-frame ones; the method was immunoSEQ multiplex PCR. Of around 68,000 clones listed, 95% to 97% were seen once; the top ten hold more than 0.25%. Sequencing input: T cells isolated from PBMCs. The receptor was derived from a human donor in good health. The chain carries TRBV19 and TRBJ2-7; D is uncertain. CDR3 DNA sequence: TGTGCCAGTGTTAGTGCGGATTCCTACGAGCAGTACTTC. Residues: CASVSADSYEQYF.